These T cell receptor beta chains were read from a single sample in a study of shared clonotypes between healthy human individuals. Profiled with immunoSEQ multiplex PCR; TCRdb holds only in-frame clones, not every one. Found here are under 600,000 clones, 60% to 80% of them singletons; the top ten hold around 12%. The sequencing input was PBMCs. These receptors all stem from a woman aged 40 to 55 in good health. Some clones in this sample may be carry-over from other donors' samples. The CDR3 runs from the conserved cysteine through the conserved F or W. The D gene is left open where the match is weak. The size entry is marked missing in some rows and otherwise reads once, few, many or a size class.

DNA	CDR3	D	size	V	J
TGTGCCAGCAGTGGGCGCGGGGCACCCTACGAGCAGTACTTC	CASSGRGAPYEQYF	-	-	TRBV25-1	TRBJ2-7
TGTGCCAGCAGCAAAGGGACGGACAGGGTCCCCAGCGAGCAGTACTTC	CASSKGTDRVPSEQYF	-	-	TRBV21-1	TRBJ2-7
TGTGCCAGCAGCCGATCTAGCGGGAGCTCCTACAATGAGCAGTTCTTC	CASSRSSGSSYNEQFF	TRBD2	-	TRBV7-9	TRBJ2-1
TGCGCCAGCAGCCAGACAGGGCCCTACGAGCAGTACTTC	CASSQTGPYEQYF	TRBD1	-	TRBV5-1	TRBJ2-7
TGTGCCAGCAGCTTTAGCGGGGTGGGAGAGACCCAGTACTTC	CASSFSGVGETQYF	TRBD2	-	TRBV7-3	TRBJ2-5
TGCAGCGTAGTCCTAACCTACGAGCAGTACTTC	CSVVLTYEQYF	-	few	TRBV29-1	TRBJ2-7
TGCAGTGCGAGCAGGGGTCAGCCCCAGCATTTT	CSASRGQPQHF	-	-	TRBV20-1	TRBJ1-5
TGTGCCAGCAGCGCTCCTGGCGATGAGCAGTTCTTC	CASSAPGDEQFF	-	-	TRBV7-3	TRBJ2-1
TGTGCCAGTAGTAAAAGACTAGCGGGAGATGGGTACGAGCAGTACTTC	CASSKRLAGDGYEQYF	TRBD2	-	TRBV19	TRBJ2-7
TGTGCCAGCCGTATTCAGGCTATCTCCTACGAGCAGTACTTC	CASRIQAISYEQYF	-	few	TRBV2	TRBJ2-7
TGTGCCTGGAGACTTACAGTCGGCTCTGGAAACACCATATATTTT	CAWRLTVGSGNTIYF	-	-	TRBV30	TRBJ1-3
TGTGCCAGCAGCTTGAGACAAGGCCCAACCAAAGAGCAGTACTTC	CASSLRQGPTKEQYF	-	-	TRBV5-4	TRBJ2-7
TGTGCCAGCAGTGCCAGACAATTAGAGGGGGCAGAGACCCAGTACTTC	CASSARQLEGAETQYF	TRBD1	-	TRBV28	TRBJ2-5
TGCGCCAGCAGCTTGGCCTTAGCGGCACCCAATGAGCAGTTCTTC	CASSLALAAPNEQFF	-	-	TRBV5-1	TRBJ2-1
TGTGCCAGCACCCAGCGGGTTAGCACTGAAGCTTTCTTT	CASTQRVSTEAFF	-	-	TRBV2	TRBJ1-1
TGTGCCAGCCGAGGGACAGGACAAGGAAGGGCTTTCTTT	CASRGTGQGRAFF	TRBD1	-	TRBV19	TRBJ1-1
TGCGCCAGCAGTCCCCCGGGGAGCTATGAGCAGTTCTTC	CASSPPGSYEQFF	-	-	TRBV10-2	TRBJ2-1
TGCGCCAGCAGCCCGGGGTGGACAAATAATGAAAAACTGTTTTTT	CASSPGWTNNEKLFF	-	-	TRBV5-1	TRBJ1-4
TGTGCCAGCACCGAGACAGGGAAGAATGAGCAGTTCTTC	CASTETGKNEQFF	TRBD1	-	TRBV28	TRBJ2-1
TGTGCCAGCAGTTCCTTGACAGAGGCGGGCAATCAGCCCCAGCATTTT	CASSSLTEAGNQPQHF	-	few	TRBV28	TRBJ1-5
TGCGCCAGCAGCCAAGCCCAGGACACTGAAGCTTTCTTT	CASSQAQDTEAFF	-	-	TRBV4-3	TRBJ1-1
TGTGCCAGCAGGGGTCAGGGAGGTGGAAACACCATATATTTT	CASRGQGGGNTIYF	-	few	TRBV28	TRBJ1-3
TGCGCCAGCAGCCAAGCCCGCCAGTGGGACCAGTACTTC	CASSQARQWDQYF	-	once	TRBV4-3	TRBJ2-5
TGTGCCAGCAGCCCCGCGACTAGGGAGCAGTACTTC	CASSPATREQYF	-	-	TRBV7-2	TRBJ2-7
TGTGCCAGCAGTCCCGGGGCAGCCAGCACAGATACGCAGTATTTT	CASSPGAASTDTQYF	-	-	TRBV28	TRBJ2-3
TGTGCCAGCAGCTGGACAGCCGGAGGGTCCGAGCAGTACTTC	CASSWTAGGSEQYF	-	-	TRBV7-2	TRBJ2-7
TGCGCCAGCAGCTTGGGCGTTAGCTCCTACAATGAGCAGTTCTTC	CASSLGVSSYNEQFF	-	-	TRBV5-1	TRBJ2-1
TGTGCCAGTAGTCGTCAACCGGGCACCGGGGAGCTGTTTTTT	CASSRQPGTGELFF	-	few	TRBV19	TRBJ2-2
TGTGCCGCAACCTCGGGGCGGGGGAGGCAGTTCTTC	CAATSGRGRQFF	TRBD2	-	TRBV30	TRBJ2-1
TGTGCCAGCAGCTTAGAAGTGGGAGGGCCCTACGAGCAGTACTTC	CASSLEVGGPYEQYF	TRBD2	-	TRBV7-6	TRBJ2-7
TGTGCCAGCAGCGTAAACCCAATTCTTGGCTACACCTTC	CASSVNPILGYTF	-	once	TRBV25-1	TRBJ1-2
TGTGCCAGCAGCTTAATGGGCCTAGCGGAAGAGACCCAGTACTTC	CASSLMGLAEETQYF	TRBD2	-	TRBV7-3	TRBJ2-5
TGTGCCAGCAGCTCCTCCCTGACTAGCGGGAGGCCATACAATGAGCAGTTCTTC	CASSSSLTSGRPYNEQFF	TRBD2	-	TRBV7-9	TRBJ2-1
TGCGCCAGCAGCAATCCAGGGGTAGGGGCCGGGGAGCTGTTTTTT	CASSNPGVGAGELFF	-	once	TRBV5-1	TRBJ2-2
TGTGCCAGCAGCTTAAGAGGGGGCGGGATGAACACTGAAGCTTTCTTT	CASSLRGGGMNTEAFF	TRBD1	-	TRBV11-2	TRBJ1-1
TGTGCCACCAGTCCCGGGACAGGGGATTTCCAAGAGACCCAGTACTTC	CATSPGTGDFQETQYF	TRBD1	-	TRBV15	TRBJ2-5
TGTGCCAGCAGCCCACCAGGGGCCAGGTCCTACAATGAGCAGTTCTTC	CASSPPGARSYNEQFF	-	-	TRBV7-9	TRBJ2-1
TGTGCCAGCAGTGTGGGCAGATTATCCACCGGGGAGCTGTTTTTT	CASSVGRLSTGELFF	-	-	TRBV2	TRBJ2-2
TGTGCCAGCAGTGAAGTTTCCGAGGAAAAACTGTTTTTT	CASSEVSEEKLFF	-	-	TRBV6-1	TRBJ1-4
TGTGCCAGCAGCTTAGGGGGACCTAGCGGGATCCCCGAGATCTTC	CASSLGGPSGIPEIF	TRBD2	-	TRBV7-2	TRBJ2-1
TGTGCCAGCAGCTTACAGGGAATTTCCTACGAGCAGTACTTC	CASSLQGISYEQYF	-	-	TRBV13	TRBJ2-7
TGTGCCAGCAGTTTTCAGGGGGGTTCTTACTACGAGCAGTACTTC	CASSFQGGSYYEQYF	-	-	TRBV28	TRBJ2-7
TGTGCCAGCAGTTTATACCGGACTAGCGGGAGTAAGGAGACCCAGTACTTC	CASSLYRTSGSKETQYF	TRBD2	-	TRBV27	TRBJ2-5
TGTGCCAGCTCACCAGGGACGGGGGGTCGGGAGCAGTACTTC	CASSPGTGGREQYF	TRBD2	-	TRBV18	TRBJ2-7
TGTGCCAGCAGACCCGGGACAGGCTACGAGCAGTACTTC	CASRPGTGYEQYF	TRBD1	-	TRBV6-1	TRBJ2-7
TGTGCCAGCAGCAAATCATCGGGACAAGGGAATTCACCCCTCCACTTT	CASSKSSGQGNSPLHF	-	-	TRBV21-1	TRBJ1-6
TGTGCCAGCAGCCGAGTGGGACTAGCGGGGGGCGAGCAGTACTTC	CASSRVGLAGGEQYF	TRBD2	-	TRBV9	TRBJ2-7
TGTGCCAGCAGTTTAGTAGGGGGCGCCTACTACAATGAGCAGTTCTTC	CASSLVGGAYYNEQFF	TRBD1	-	TRBV28	TRBJ2-1
TGTGCCAGCAGTGAAAGGGGGGCTGTCTACAATGAGCAGTTCTTC	CASSERGAVYNEQFF	-	once	TRBV2	TRBJ2-1
TGTGCCAGCAGCAAGGGACTAGCGGAGACCTACGAGCAGTACTTC	CASSKGLAETYEQYF	TRBD2	once	TRBV9	TRBJ2-7
TGTGCCAGCAGCTTAGATCTTCAGACAGTATCCGGCTACACCTTC	CASSLDLQTVSGYTF	-	-	TRBV11-2	TRBJ1-2
TGTGCCAGCAGTGACCCCTTATGGGGAGGACGGGTCACGGATACGCAGTATTTT	CASSDPLWGGRVTDTQYF	-	-	TRBV2	TRBJ2-3
TGTGCCAGCAGTTGGATGGGCAGGGGTCTCTACAATGAGCAGTTCTTC	CASSWMGRGLYNEQFF	-	-	TRBV7-9	TRBJ2-1
TGTGCCAGCAGTTTAGTGACAGCTAACACTGAAGCTTTCTTT	CASSLVTANTEAFF	-	-	TRBV28	TRBJ1-1
TGTGCCAGCAGCTCGGACAGGAACACTGAAGCTTTCTTT	CASSSDRNTEAFF	-	few	TRBV7-3	TRBJ1-1
TGTGCCAGCAGCCAAACTAGCGGGGCGTACTACGAGCAGTACTTC	CASSQTSGAYYEQYF	TRBD2	-	TRBV16	TRBJ2-7